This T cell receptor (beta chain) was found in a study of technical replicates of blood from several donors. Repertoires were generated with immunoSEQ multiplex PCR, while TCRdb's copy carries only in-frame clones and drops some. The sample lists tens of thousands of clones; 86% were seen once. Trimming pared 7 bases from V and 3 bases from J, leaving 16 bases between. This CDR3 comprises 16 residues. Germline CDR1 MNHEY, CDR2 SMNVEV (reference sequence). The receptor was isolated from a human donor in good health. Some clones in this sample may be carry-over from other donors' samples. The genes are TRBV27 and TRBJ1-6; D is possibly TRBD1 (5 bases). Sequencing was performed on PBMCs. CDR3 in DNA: TGTGCCAGCATCACATTGGGGGGTGGCTATAATTCACCCCTCCACTTT. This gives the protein CASITLGGGYNSPLHF.